This T cell receptor beta chain derives from a study of preoperative IRX-2 immunotherapy in early breast cancer. Clones were sequenced by immunoSEQ multiplex PCR, and TCRdb holds only the in-frame ones, with some missing. The data hold 30,000 or so clones, with roughly four fifths observed a single time. As for treatment: preoperative locoregional IRX-2 cytokine immunotherapy. This phase Ib study tested locoregional IRX-2 cytokine immunotherapy given before surgery. The V end was cut by 9 bases, the J end by 2 bases, with 19 bases between. The CDR3 is 15 amino acids. Germline V gives CDR1 MNHGY, CDR2 SAAAGT.

This specimen was collected from a patient treated with IRX-2 immunotherapy. This TCR was sampled from a human donor with breast cancer. The chain couples TRBV6-8 to TRBJ2-5; D possibly corresponds to TRBD2 (7 bases). The DNA of the CDR3 is TGTGCCAGTATAAGGGCTGGGAGGGGGCAAGAGACCCAGTACTTC. Its translation is CASIRAGRGQETQYF.